The entry below gives a single T cell receptor beta chain sequence along with its context. This sample was taken from a study of blood T cell repertoires in COVID-19. Overall study context: COVID-19 samples, acute and convalescent, were from the United States, Italy and Spain. PBMCs, B-cell-depleted T cells, or T cells were the source of the cDNA or gDNA that made up the material.

Per the study methods: Amplification of reference gene primers was used by the study to estimate nucleated cell counts. The data were produced by immunoSEQ multiplex PCR, yet TCRdb's version contains in-frame clones alone and is incomplete. From that table come the V and J calls and clone size; the DNA was used to work out D and trimming. This repertoire shows under 130,000 clones, approximately 81% found once; its top ten account for 2.1%. V lost 0 bases and J lost 3; bases outside the gene matches: 3. This CDR3 spans 15 amino acids. Germline loops: CDR1 SGDLS, CDR2 YYNGEE. Sequencing used peripheral blood. V and J are TRBV9 and TRBJ2-1; 7 nucleotides line up with TRBD2. The source is a human donor in a cohort sampled during active COVID-19. The CDR3 loop reads CASSVGRGSYNEQFF. The CDR3 DNA sequence: TGTGCCAGCAGCGTAGGGCGGGGGAGCTACAATGAGCAGTTCTTC.